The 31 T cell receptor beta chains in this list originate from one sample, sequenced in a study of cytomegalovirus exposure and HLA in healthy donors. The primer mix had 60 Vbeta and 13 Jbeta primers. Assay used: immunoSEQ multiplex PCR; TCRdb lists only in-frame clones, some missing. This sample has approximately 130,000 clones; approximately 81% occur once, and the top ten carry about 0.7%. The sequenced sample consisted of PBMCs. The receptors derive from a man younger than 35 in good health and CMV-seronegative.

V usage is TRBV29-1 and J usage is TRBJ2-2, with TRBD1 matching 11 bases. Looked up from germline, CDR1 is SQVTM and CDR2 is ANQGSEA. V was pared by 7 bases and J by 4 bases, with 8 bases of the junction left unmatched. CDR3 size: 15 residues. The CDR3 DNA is TGCAGCGGAGCCCGGGGGACAGGGGGCACCGGGGAGCTGTTTTTT. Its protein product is CSGARGTGGTGELFF.

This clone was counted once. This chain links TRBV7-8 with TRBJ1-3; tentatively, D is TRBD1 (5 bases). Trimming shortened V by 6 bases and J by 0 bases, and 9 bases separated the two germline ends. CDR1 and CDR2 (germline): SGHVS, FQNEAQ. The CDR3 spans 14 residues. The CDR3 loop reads CASRTAHSGNTIYF. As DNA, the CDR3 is TGTGCCAGCAGGACAGCGCACTCTGGAAACACCATATATTTT. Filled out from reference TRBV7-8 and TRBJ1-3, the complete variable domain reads GAGVSQSPRYKVAKRGQDVALRCDPISGHVSLFWYQQALGQGPEFLTYFQNEAQLDKSGLPSDRFFAERPEGSVSTLKIQRTQQEDSAVYLCASRTAHSGNTIYFGEGSWLTVV.

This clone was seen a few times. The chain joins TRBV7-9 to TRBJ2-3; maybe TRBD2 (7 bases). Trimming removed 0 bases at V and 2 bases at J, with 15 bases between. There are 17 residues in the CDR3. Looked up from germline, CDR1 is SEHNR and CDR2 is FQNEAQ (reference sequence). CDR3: CASSLASGGHSTDTQYF. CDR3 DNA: TGTGCCAGCAGCTTAGCCTCCGGGGGGCATTCCACAGATACGCAGTATTTT.

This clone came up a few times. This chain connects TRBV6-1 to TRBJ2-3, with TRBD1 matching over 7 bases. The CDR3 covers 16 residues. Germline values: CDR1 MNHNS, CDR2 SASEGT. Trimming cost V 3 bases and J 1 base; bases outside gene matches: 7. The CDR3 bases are TGTGCCAGCAGTGACGAACAGGGGCTCCGCACAGATACGCAGTATTTT. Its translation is CASSDEQGLRTDTQYF.

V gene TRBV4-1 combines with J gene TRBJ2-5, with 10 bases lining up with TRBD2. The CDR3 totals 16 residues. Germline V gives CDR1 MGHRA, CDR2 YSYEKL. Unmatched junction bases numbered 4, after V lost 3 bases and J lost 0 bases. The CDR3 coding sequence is TGCGCCAGCAGCCAGTCTAGCGGGGGTTACCAAGAGACCCAGTACTTC. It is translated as CASSQSSGGYQETQYF.

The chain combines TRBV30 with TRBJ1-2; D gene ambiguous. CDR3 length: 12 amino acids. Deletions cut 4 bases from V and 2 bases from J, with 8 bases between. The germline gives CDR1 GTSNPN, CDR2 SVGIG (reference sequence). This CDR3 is CAWNSGNYGYTF. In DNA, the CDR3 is TGTGCCTGGAATTCCGGGAACTATGGCTACACCTTC.

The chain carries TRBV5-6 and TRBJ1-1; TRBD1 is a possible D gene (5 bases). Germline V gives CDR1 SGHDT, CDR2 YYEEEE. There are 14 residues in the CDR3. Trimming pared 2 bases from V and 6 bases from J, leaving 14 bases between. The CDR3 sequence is CASSFGTFYAEAFF. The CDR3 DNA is TGTGCCAGCAGCTTTGGGACTTTTTACGCTGAAGCTTTCTTT.

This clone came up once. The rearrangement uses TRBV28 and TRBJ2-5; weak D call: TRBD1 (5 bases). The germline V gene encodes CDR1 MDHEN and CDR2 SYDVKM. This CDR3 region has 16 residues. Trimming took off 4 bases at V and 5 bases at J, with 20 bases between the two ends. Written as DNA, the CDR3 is TGTGCCAGCAGTTCTCAGAGGACACTGATGGGGGAGACCCAGTACTTC. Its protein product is CASSSQRTLMGETQYF.

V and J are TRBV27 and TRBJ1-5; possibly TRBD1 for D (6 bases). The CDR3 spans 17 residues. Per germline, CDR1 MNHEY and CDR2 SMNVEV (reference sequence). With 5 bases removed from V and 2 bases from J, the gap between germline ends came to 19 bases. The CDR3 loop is CASSLDTQQGGNQPQHF. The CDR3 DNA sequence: TGTGCCAGCAGTCTCGATACCCAACAGGGAGGCAATCAGCCCCAGCATTTT.

The CDR3 nucleotides read TGTGCCAGCAGCTTAGGCCGGGGGGGTGGGAATACGCAGTATTTT. As protein: CASSLGRGGGNTQYF. The chain couples TRBV7-2 to TRBJ2-3; 8 positions match TRBD2. V shed 1 base and J 7 bases; nucleotides not matched to a gene: 7. The germline V gene encodes CDR1 SGHTA and CDR2 FQGNSA. The CDR3 runs to 15 residues.

The chain's CDR3 is CATSRDLRTAKTEAFF. The CDR3 DNA reads as TGTGCCACCAGCAGAGATCTTCGGACAGCGAAAACCGAAGCTTTCTTT. The rearrangement uses TRBV15 and TRBJ1-1, with D tentatively TRBD1 (6 bases). CDR3 length: 16 amino acids. V was trimmed by 0 bases and J by 8 bases, leaving 19 bases between them. Germline V CDR1 and CDR2: LNHNV, YYDKDF (reference sequence).

CDR3 sequence: CSILGGQGSNEQFF. CDR3 DNA: TGCAGCATCCTCGGGGGACAGGGGAGCAATGAGCAGTTCTTC. The chain has TRBV29-1 and TRBJ2-1; TRBD1 matches at 10 bases. V dropped 8 bases and J dropped 6; count of bases not matched to a gene: 10. The V gene's germline CDR1 is SQVTM and CDR2 ANQGSEA. The CDR3 consists of 14 residues.

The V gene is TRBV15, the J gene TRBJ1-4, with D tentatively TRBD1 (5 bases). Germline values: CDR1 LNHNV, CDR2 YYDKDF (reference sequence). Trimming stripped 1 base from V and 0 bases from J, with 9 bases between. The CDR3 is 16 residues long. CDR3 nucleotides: TGTGCCACCAGCAGAGCTCCGGGGGCAACTAATGAAAAACTGTTTTTT. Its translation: CATSRAPGATNEKLFF.

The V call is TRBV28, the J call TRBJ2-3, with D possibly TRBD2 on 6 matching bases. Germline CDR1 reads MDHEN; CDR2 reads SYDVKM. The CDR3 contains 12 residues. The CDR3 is CTSGTYTDTQYF. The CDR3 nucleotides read TGTACCTCTGGGACTTACACAGATACGCAGTATTTT.

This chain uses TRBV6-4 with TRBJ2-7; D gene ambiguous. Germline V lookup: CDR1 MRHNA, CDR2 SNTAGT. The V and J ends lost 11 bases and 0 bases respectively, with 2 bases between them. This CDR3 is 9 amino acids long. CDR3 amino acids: CARSYEQYF. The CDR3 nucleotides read TGTGCCCGCTCCTACGAGCAGTACTTC.

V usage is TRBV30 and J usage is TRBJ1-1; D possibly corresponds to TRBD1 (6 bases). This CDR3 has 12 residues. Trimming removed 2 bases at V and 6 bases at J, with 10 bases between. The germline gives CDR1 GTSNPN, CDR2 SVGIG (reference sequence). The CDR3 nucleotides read TGTGCCTGGAGTCCTGGACAGTCTGAAGCTTTCTTT. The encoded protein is CAWSPGQSEAFF. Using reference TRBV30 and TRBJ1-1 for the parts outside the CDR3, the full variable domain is SQTIHQWPATLVQPVGSPLSLECTVEGTSNPNLYWYRQAAGRGLQLLFYSVGIGQISSEVPQNLSASRPQDRQFILSSKKLLLSDSGFYLCAWSPGQSEAFFGQGTRLTVV.

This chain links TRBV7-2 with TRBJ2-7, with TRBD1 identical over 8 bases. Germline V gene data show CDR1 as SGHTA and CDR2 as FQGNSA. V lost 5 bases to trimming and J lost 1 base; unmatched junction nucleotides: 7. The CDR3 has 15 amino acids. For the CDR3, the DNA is TGTGCCAGCAGCCCGGACAGGGCGAGGTCCTACGAGCAGTACTTC. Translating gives CASSPDRARSYEQYF.

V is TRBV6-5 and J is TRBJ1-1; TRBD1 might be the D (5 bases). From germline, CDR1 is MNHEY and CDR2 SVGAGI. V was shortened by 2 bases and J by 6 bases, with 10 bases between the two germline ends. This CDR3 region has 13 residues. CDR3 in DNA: TGTGCCAGCAGTTACCAGGGTGACGCTGAAGCTTTCTTT. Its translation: CASSYQGDAEAFF.

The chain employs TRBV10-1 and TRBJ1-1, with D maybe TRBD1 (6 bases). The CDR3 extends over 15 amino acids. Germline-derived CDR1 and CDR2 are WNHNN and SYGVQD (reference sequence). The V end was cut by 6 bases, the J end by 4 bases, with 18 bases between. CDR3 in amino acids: CASRPNRDRFTEAFF. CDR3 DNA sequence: TGCGCCAGCAGACCGAACAGGGATCGATTCACTGAAGCTTTCTTT.

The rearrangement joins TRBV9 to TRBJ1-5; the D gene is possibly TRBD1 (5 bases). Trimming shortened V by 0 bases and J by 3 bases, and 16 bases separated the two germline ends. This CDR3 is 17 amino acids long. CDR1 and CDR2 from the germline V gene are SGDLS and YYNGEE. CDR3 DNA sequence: TGTGCCAGCAGCGTAGGGGGCCGGGCCGGATACAATCAGCCCCAGCATTTT. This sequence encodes CASSVGGRAGYNQPQHF. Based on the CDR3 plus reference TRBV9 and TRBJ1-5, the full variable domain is DSGVTQTPKHLITATGQRVTLRCSPRSGDLSVYWYQQSLDQGLQFLIQYYNGEERAKGNILERFSAQQFPDLHSELNLSSLELGDSALYFCASSVGGRAGYNQPQHFGDGTRLSIL.

The CDR3 reads CASTRQAGNTIYF. The CDR3 nucleotides read TGCGCCAGCACCCGACAGGCTGGAAACACCATATATTTT. The chain employs TRBV4-3 and TRBJ1-3, with a weak D call TRBD1 (6 bases). Trimming removed 7 bases at V and 2 bases at J, with 9 bases between. CDR1 and CDR2 (germline): LGHNA, YSLEER. The CDR3 is 13 residues long.

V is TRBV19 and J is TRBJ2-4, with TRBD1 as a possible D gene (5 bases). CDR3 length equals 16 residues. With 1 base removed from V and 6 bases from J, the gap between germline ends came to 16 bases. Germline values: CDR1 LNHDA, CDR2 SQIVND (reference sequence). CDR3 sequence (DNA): TGTGCCAGTAGTATAGGGACAAAGGTCCGCGGAAACATTCAGTACTTC. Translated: CASSIGTKVRGNIQYF. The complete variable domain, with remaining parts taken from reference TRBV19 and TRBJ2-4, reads DGGITQSPKYLFRKEGQNVTLSCEQNLNHDAMYWYRQDPGQGLRLIYYSQIVNDFQKGDIAEGYSVSREKKESFPLTVTSAQKNPTAFYLCASSIGTKVRGNIQYFGAGTRLSVL.

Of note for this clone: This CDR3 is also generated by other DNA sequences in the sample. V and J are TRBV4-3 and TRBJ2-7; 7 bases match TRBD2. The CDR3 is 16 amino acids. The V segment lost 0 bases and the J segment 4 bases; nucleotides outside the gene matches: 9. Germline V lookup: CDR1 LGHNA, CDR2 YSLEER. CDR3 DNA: TGCGCCAGCAGCCAAGATCATGCGGGGGTCCTTTACGAGCAGTACTTC. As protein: CASSQDHAGVLYEQYF.

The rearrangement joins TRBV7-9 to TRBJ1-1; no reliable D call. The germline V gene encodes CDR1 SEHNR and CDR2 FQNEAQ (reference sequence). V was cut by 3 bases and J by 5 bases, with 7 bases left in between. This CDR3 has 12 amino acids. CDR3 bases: TGTGCCAGCAGCTTTCGGAGGACTGAAGCTTTCTTT. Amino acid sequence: CASSFRRTEAFF.

The CDR3 loop is CASSSDRGATNEKLFF. The CDR3 DNA reads TGTGCCAGCAGCTCGGACAGGGGAGCAACTAATGAAAAACTGTTTTTT. The genes are TRBV7-9 and TRBJ1-4; 9 bases match TRBD1. Germline lookup yields CDR1 SEHNR and CDR2 FQNEAQ (reference sequence). The CDR3 is 16 amino acids. Unmatched junction bases numbered 3, after V lost 4 bases and J lost 0 bases.

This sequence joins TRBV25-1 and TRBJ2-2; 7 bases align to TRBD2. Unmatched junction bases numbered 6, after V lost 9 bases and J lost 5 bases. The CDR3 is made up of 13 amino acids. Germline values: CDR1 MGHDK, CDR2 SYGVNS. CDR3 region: CASSRGGTGELFF. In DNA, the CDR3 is TGTGCCAGTTCACGGGGAGGGACCGGGGAGCTGTTTTTT.

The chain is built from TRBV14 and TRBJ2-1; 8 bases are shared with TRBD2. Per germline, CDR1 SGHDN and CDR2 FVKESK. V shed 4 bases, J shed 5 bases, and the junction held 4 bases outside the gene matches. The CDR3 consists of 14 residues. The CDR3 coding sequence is TGTGCCAGCAGCCGGACTAGCTGGAACAATGAGCAGTTCTTC. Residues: CASSRTSWNNEQFF.

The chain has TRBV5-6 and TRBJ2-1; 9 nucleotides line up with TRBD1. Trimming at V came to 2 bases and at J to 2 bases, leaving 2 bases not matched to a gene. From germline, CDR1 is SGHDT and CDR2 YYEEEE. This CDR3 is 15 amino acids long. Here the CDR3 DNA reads TGTGCCAGCAGCTTCCGGGACAGGGCCTACAATGAGCAGTTCTTC. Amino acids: CASSFRDRAYNEQFF.

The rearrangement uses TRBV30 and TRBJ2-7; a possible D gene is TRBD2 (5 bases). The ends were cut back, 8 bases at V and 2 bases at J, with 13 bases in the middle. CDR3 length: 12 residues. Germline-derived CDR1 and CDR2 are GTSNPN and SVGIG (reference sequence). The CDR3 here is CAGGPGPYEQYF. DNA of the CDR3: TGTGCCGGAGGCCCAGGCCCCTACGAGCAGTACTTC.

CDR3 in DNA: TGTGCCAGCAGCTCGCCAACAACCGGGACAGGTTCATACGAGCAGTACTTC. Its protein is CASSSPTTGTGSYEQYF. The chain uses TRBV7-9 and TRBJ2-7; 8 bases are a match to TRBD1. The germline CDR1 and CDR2 sequences are SEHNR and FQNEAQ (reference sequence). This CDR3 is built from 17 residues. Trimming at V came to 4 bases and at J to 4 bases, leaving 15 bases not matched to a gene. Together with reference TRBV7-9 and TRBJ2-7, the CDR3 gives the full variable domain: DTGVSQNPRHKITKRGQNVTFRCDPISEHNRLYWYRQTLGQGPEFLTYFQNEAQLEKSRLLSDRFSAERPKGSFSTLEIQRTEQGDSAMYLCASSSPTTGTGSYEQYFGPGTRLTVT.

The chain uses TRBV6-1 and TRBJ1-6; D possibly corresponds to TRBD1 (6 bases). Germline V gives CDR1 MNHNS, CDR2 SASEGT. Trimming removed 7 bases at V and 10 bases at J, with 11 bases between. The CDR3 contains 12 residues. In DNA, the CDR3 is TGTGCCAGCATGATAGGACAGTCACCCCTCCACTTT. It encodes CASMIGQSPLHF.